The 30 T cell receptor beta chains reported below all come from one sample, sequenced in a study of cytomegalovirus exposure and HLA in healthy donors. It was with 60 Vbeta and 13 Jbeta primers that the PCR ran. Some clones are missing from TCRdb's copy, which holds only in-frame ones; the method was immunoSEQ multiplex PCR. The profile covers about 210,000 clones, with roughly 80% appearing a single time and 6% taken by the ten largest. Material: PBMCs. These receptors came from a man aged 35-49 years in good health and CMV-seropositive.

The chain couples TRBV7-3 to TRBJ2-1; possibly TRBD2 for D (6 bases). Trimming removed 1 base from V and 10 bases from J, with 17 bases in between. The CDR3 contains 15 residues. Per germline, CDR1 SGHTA and CDR2 FQGTGA. CDR3 sequence: CASSLNGGTLREQFF. For the CDR3, the DNA is TGTGCCAGCAGCTTAAACGGCGGGACCCTTAGAGAGCAGTTCTTC.

The chain couples TRBV25-1 to TRBJ2-1, with D possibly matching TRBD2 (7 bases). The CDR3 consists of 15 residues. V was cut by 8 bases and J by 5 bases, with 19 bases left in between. Germline CDR1 MGHDK, CDR2 SYGVNS. The CDR3 nucleotides read TGTGCCAGCCGAAGGGGGGGGGAGAGACACAATGAGCAGTTCTTC. Its protein product is CASRRGGERHNEQFF.

The chain has TRBV6-5 and TRBJ2-1; a weak D match, TRBD2 (5 bases). In germline, CDR1 is MNHEY, CDR2 SVGAGI. The length of the CDR3 is 15 residues. The ends were cut back, 2 bases at V and 0 bases at J, with 8 bases in the middle. The CDR3 bases are TGTGCCAGCAGTTACAGGGAGACCTCCTACAATGAGCAGTTCTTC. This encodes CASSYRETSYNEQFF.

V and J are TRBV5-6 and TRBJ2-1; 9 nucleotides agree with TRBD2. The germline CDR1 and CDR2 sequences are SGHDT and YYEEEE. This CDR3 is built from 17 residues. Trimming at V came to 4 bases and at J to 10 bases, leaving 18 bases not matched to a gene. This chain's CDR3 is CASSGGTSQRILSEQFF. As DNA, the CDR3 is TGTGCCAGCAGCGGCGGGACTAGCCAGCGGATATTGTCGGAGCAGTTCTTC.

The chain links TRBV6-5 to TRBJ2-1; D is unclear. This CDR3 region has 14 residues. Deletions cut 5 bases from V and 2 bases from J, with 10 bases between. From germline, CDR1 is MNHEY and CDR2 SVGAGI. In DNA form, the CDR3 reads TGTGCCAGCAGTAACGACATAACCTACAATGAGCAGTTCTTC. It specifies CASSNDITYNEQFF.

The CDR3 bases are TGTGCCTGGAGCGGGGGAGCCGGCAATCAGCCCCAGCATTTT. It specifies CAWSGGAGNQPQHF. The chain employs TRBV30 and TRBJ1-5; D perhaps matches TRBD1 (5 bases). CDR1 is GTSNPN and CDR2 is SVGIG in the germline V gene (reference sequence). V lost 3 bases to trimming and J lost 2 bases, with 11 bases between them. CDR3 length equals 14 residues.

This rearrangement joins TRBV29-1 to TRBJ2-1; D remains unclear. Looked up from germline, CDR1 is SQVTM and CDR2 is ANQGSEA. V was shortened by 1 base and J by 14 bases, with 12 bases between the two germline ends. This CDR3 is 11 amino acids long. For the CDR3, the DNA is TGCAGCGTTGAAGCACCTAGAAGAAAGTTCTTC. Amino acids: CSVEAPRRKFF.

This clone was observed a single time. This chain connects TRBV5-1 to TRBJ1-4, with a possible D match to TRBD1 (6 bases). Germline V gives CDR1 SGHRS, CDR2 YFSETQ. CDR3 length equals 15 residues. V was pared by 5 bases and J by 6 bases, with 17 bases between. The CDR3 region has the DNA TGCGCCAGCAGGCCCTGCTTACAGGGTCATGAAAAACTGTTTTTT. Translated: CASRPCLQGHEKLFF. The variable domain in full, completed from reference TRBV5-1 and TRBJ1-4, reads KAGVTQTPRYLIKTRGQQVTLSCSPISGHRSVSWYQQTPGQGLQFLFEYFSETQRNKGNFPGRFSGRQFSNSRSEMNVSTLELGDSALYLCASRPCLQGHEKLFFGSGTQLSVL.

The chain links TRBV7-6 to TRBJ2-6, with 7 bases identical to TRBD1. Germline CDR1 reads SGHVS; CDR2 reads FNYEAQ. The CDR3 runs to 15 residues. V shed 4 bases and J 2 bases; nucleotides not matched to a gene: 2. CDR3 DNA sequence: TGTGCCAGCAGCTCCAGGGGGACTGGGGCCAACGTCCTGACTTTC. Its protein product is CASSSRGTGANVLTF.

V is TRBV18 and J is TRBJ1-5; 9 bases fit TRBD1. V was clipped by 0 bases and J by 3 bases; unmatched bases: 3. The CDR3 length is 16 residues. Germline V gives CDR1 KGHSH, CDR2 LQKENI. Written as DNA, the CDR3 is TGTGCCAGCTCACCACCAGGACAGGGGCACAATCAGCCCCAGCATTTT. Its translation: CASSPPGQGHNQPQHF.

This clone was seen a handful of times. J is TRBJ2-3 and V is TRBV6-6; 7 bases align to TRBD1. CDR1 and CDR2 (germline): MNHNY, SVGAGI (reference sequence). The CDR3 covers 15 residues. The J segment lost 4 bases and the V segment lost 6 bases, leaving 10 bases of the junction unmatched. DNA for the CDR3: TGTGCCAGCAGACCCACGGACAGGATATCAGATACGCAGTATTTT. As protein: CASRPTDRISDTQYF.

This clone occurred once. The chain couples TRBV19 to TRBJ1-3; TRBD1 aligns across 7 bases. The V and J ends lost 7 bases and 1 base, in that order; junction bases with no gene match: 7. Germline V gene lookup returns CDR1 LNHDA and CDR2 SQIVND (reference sequence). The CDR3 runs 15 residues. The CDR3 DNA reads TGTGCCAGTAATGACAGGGTACGGTCTGGAAACACCATATATTTT. It translates to CASNDRVRSGNTIYF.

J is TRBJ2-1 and V is TRBV7-9; D is perhaps TRBD1 (6 bases). Per germline, CDR1 SEHNR and CDR2 FQNEAQ (reference sequence). The CDR3 runs to 16 residues. The V and J ends lost 5 bases and 8 bases respectively, with 22 bases between them. The CDR3 DNA reads as TGTGCCAGCAGCCCCAGAACAGGGAATGGGGAAGATGAGCAGTTCTTC. This encodes CASSPRTGNGEDEQFF.

The V gene is TRBV11-2, the J gene TRBJ2-7; 7 nucleotides align to TRBD1. CDR3 length equals 14 residues. V was clipped by 5 bases and J by 2 bases; unmatched bases: 6. Germline values: CDR1 SGHAT, CDR2 FQNNGV. The CDR3 spells CASSNRDRAYEQYV. The CDR3 nucleotides are TGTGCCAGCAGCAATAGGGACAGAGCCTACGAGCAGTACGTC.

The rearrangement uses TRBV4-1 and TRBJ1-1, with D possibly TRBD1 on 6 matching bases. CDR1 and CDR2 from the germline V gene are MGHRA and YSYEKL. The CDR3 spans 13 residues. The germline V and J ends were trimmed by 3 bases and 7 bases, with 12 bases remaining between them. The CDR3 spells CASSQGGAGEAFF. DNA for the CDR3: TGCGCCAGCAGCCAGGGGGGGGCGGGTGAAGCTTTCTTT.

V and J are TRBV5-6 and TRBJ2-5; 13 nucleotides match TRBD2. The V segment lost 4 bases and the J segment 3 bases; nucleotides outside the gene matches: 3. CDR3 size: 15 residues. Germline CDR1 is SGHDT and CDR2 is YYEEEE. Here the CDR3 DNA reads TGTGCCAGCAGCCTACTAGCGGGAGGGGAAGAGACCCAGTACTTC. This codes for CASSLLAGGEETQYF.

The V and J genes are TRBV7-9 and TRBJ1-1; D unresolved. Per the germline V gene, CDR1 is SEHNR and CDR2 is FQNEAQ (reference sequence). The CDR3 length is 14 residues. Deletions cut 1 base from V and 4 bases from J, with 10 bases between. Here the CDR3 DNA reads TGTGCCAGCAGCTTAGGCCGGGAGATCACTGAAGCTTTCTTT. It codes for CASSLGREITEAFF.

This chain uses TRBV25-1 with TRBJ1-1, with no clear D. The CDR3 covers 15 residues. Germline V gene sequence: CDR1 MGHDK, CDR2 SYGVNS. V gave up 6 bases and J gave up 4 bases, with 18 bases separating them. The CDR3: CASRPRSSGFTEAFF. CDR3 in DNA: TGTGCCAGCAGGCCCCGGTCCTCTGGTTTCACTGAAGCTTTCTTT. Based on the CDR3 plus reference TRBV25-1 and TRBJ1-1, the full variable domain is EADIYQTPRYLVIGTGKKITLECSQTMGHDKMYWYQQDPGMELHLIHYSYGVNSTEKGDLSSESTVSRIRTEHFPLTLESARPSHTSQYLCASRPRSSGFTEAFFGQGTRLTVV.

V is TRBV6-5 and J is TRBJ2-1, with D perhaps matching TRBD2 (6 bases). This CDR3 region has 15 residues. V lost 6 bases, J lost 1 base, and 13 bases lay in between. Germline loops: CDR1 MNHEY, CDR2 SVGAGI. The CDR3 DNA follows: TGTGCCAGCAGACCCATAGCGGAGTCCTACAATGAGCAGTTCTTC. This translates into CASRPIAESYNEQFF.

The V call is TRBV5-1, the J call TRBJ1-2; 8 nucleotides line up with TRBD1. V gave up 0 bases and J gave up 8 bases; unmatched junction bases: 3. Per the germline V gene, CDR1 is SGHRS and CDR2 is YFSETQ. The CDR3 consists of 13 residues. The CDR3 sequence is CASSLDQGAGYTF. CDR3 bases: TGCGCCAGCAGCTTGGATCAGGGGGCAGGCTACACCTTC. The variable domain in full, completed from reference TRBV5-1 and TRBJ1-2, reads KAGVTQTPRYLIKTRGQQVTLSCSPISGHRSVSWYQQTPGQGLQFLFEYFSETQRNKGNFPGRFSGRQFSNSRSEMNVSTLELGDSALYLCASSLDQGAGYTFGSGTRLTVV.

This chain connects TRBV7-9 to TRBJ1-2, with 8 positions matching TRBD1. V was clipped by 1 base and J by 7 bases; unmatched bases: 2. The CDR3 consists of 13 residues. Germline V gene data show CDR1 as SEHNR and CDR2 as FQNEAQ (reference sequence). DNA for the CDR3: TGTGCCAGCAGCTTAGGGACAGGGAGTGGCTACACCTTC. Residues: CASSLGTGSGYTF.

This clone was counted a few times. The chain has TRBV6-6 and TRBJ2-5; TRBD1 is a possible D gene (6 bases). Per the germline V gene, CDR1 is MNHNY and CDR2 is SVGAGI (reference sequence). V was cut by 6 bases and J by 5 bases, with 16 bases left in between. This CDR3 contains 14 residues. As DNA, the CDR3 is TGTGCCAGCAGCGGAGGCAGGGGACGGGAGACCCAGTACTTC. Its protein product is CASSGGRGRETQYF.

The chain couples TRBV5-8 to TRBJ1-5, with D unclear. CDR1 is SGHTS and CDR2 is YDEGEE in the germline V gene. Trimming shortened V by 4 bases and J by 7 bases, and 9 bases separated the two germline ends. This CDR3 is 12 amino acids long. DNA of the CDR3: TGTGCCAGCAGCCCGAGAAGACAGCCCCAGCATTTT. Amino acid sequence: CASSPRRQPQHF.

The rearrangement links TRBV4-2 to TRBJ2-6; D is perhaps TRBD1 (6 bases). The CDR3 is made up of 15 amino acids. CDR1 and CDR2 (germline): LGHNA, YNFKEQ. The V end lost 5 bases, the J end lost 1 base, and 9 bases lay between the germline ends. The CDR3 DNA is TGTGCCAGCAGCTCTACAGGGTCTGGGGCCAACGTCCTGACTTTC. Translation gives CASSSTGSGANVLTF.

In DNA form, the CDR3 reads TGTGCCAGCTCACGGAAGCAGGGGCAGGAGCTGTTTTTT. Translation: CASSRKQGQELFF. The chain has TRBV18 and TRBJ2-2; D is perhaps TRBD1 (6 bases). Trimming shortened V by 4 bases and J by 10 bases, and 13 bases separated the two germline ends. The CDR3 covers 13 residues. Per germline, CDR1 KGHSH and CDR2 LQKENI.

The chain combines TRBV7-8 with TRBJ1-5, with TRBD1 as a possible D gene (5 bases). The germline V gene has CDR1 SGHVS and CDR2 FQNEAQ. The CDR3 is made up of 14 amino acids. The germline V and J ends were trimmed by 4 bases and 1 base, with 8 bases remaining between them. CDR3 in DNA: TGTGCCAGCAGCTATGGGGGGAGCAATCAGCCCCAGCATTTT. It translates to CASSYGGSNQPQHF.

V gene TRBV7-2 combines with J gene TRBJ2-7; D is possibly TRBD1 (6 bases). Deletions cut 4 bases from V and 5 bases from J, with 18 bases between. CDR3 length equals 15 residues. In germline, CDR1 is SGHTA, CDR2 FQGNSA. DNA for the CDR3: TGTGCCAGCAGCTCCGCCGTCTTGGGGGCGGACGAGCAGTACTTC. Its protein product is CASSSAVLGADEQYF.

This chain connects TRBV28 to TRBJ2-3, with TRBD1 identical over 7 bases. The germline V gene encodes CDR1 MDHEN and CDR2 SYDVKM. This CDR3 comprises 15 residues. Germline trimming cut 2 bases from V and 0 bases from J; bases unmatched to any gene: 2. In DNA form, the CDR3 reads TGTGCCAGCAGTTTAAGGGGGCGAAGCACAGATACGCAGTATTTT. Translating it yields CASSLRGRSTDTQYF.

The rearrangement joins TRBV7-9 to TRBJ2-1; D is possibly TRBD2 (7 bases). Germline V gene lookup returns CDR1 SEHNR and CDR2 FQNEAQ (reference sequence). V lost 1 base to trimming and J lost 4 bases, with 11 bases between them. This CDR3 is built from 15 residues. CDR3 loop: CASSLGRGLYNEQFF. The CDR3 bases are TGTGCCAGCAGCTTAGGGCGGGGGCTTTACAATGAGCAGTTCTTC.

The rearrangement uses TRBV6-1 and TRBJ2-7, with 11 bases fitting TRBD2. The junction had 7 bases not matched to a gene; V was cut back by 1 base and J by 5 bases. The CDR3 is made up of 16 amino acids. Germline V gene data show CDR1 as MNHNS and CDR2 as SASEGT. The CDR3 loop reads CASSEGISGRANEQYV. In DNA, the CDR3 is TGTGCCAGCAGTGAAGGGATTAGCGGGAGGGCGAACGAGCAGTACGTC.